This T cell receptor (beta chain) was recorded in a study of blood T cell repertoires in COVID-19. The CDR3 runs to 16 residues. V was pared by 5 bases and J by 1 base, with 7 bases of the junction left unmatched. From germline, CDR1 is WSHSY and CDR2 SAAADI. The assay was immunoSEQ multiplex PCR, and TCRdb's table has in-frame clones only and misses some. The sample has about 230,000 clones; 65% to 90% are singletons. This clone was seen a single time. The source of this sequence is a man aged 35-49 years who had recovered from COVID-19. Sequenced material: peripheral blood. J is TRBJ2-7 and V is TRBV10-2; TRBD2 matches 11 bases. The CDR3 nucleotides are TGCGCCAGCAGTTCGACTAGCGGGACCGCTTCCTACGAGCAGTACTTC. It encodes CASSSTSGTASYEQYF.